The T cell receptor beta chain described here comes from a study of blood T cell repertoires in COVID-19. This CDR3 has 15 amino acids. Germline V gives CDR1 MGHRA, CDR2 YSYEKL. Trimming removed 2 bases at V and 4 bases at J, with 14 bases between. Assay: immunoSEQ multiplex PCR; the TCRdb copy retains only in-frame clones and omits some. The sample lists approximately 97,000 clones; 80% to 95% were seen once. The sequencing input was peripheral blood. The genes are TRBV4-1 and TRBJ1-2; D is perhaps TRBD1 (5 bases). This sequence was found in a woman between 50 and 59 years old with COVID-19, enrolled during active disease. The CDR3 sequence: CASSQSRDSSYGYTF. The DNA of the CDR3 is TGCGCCAGCAGCCAATCCCGGGACTCCAGCTATGGCTACACCTTC.